Below, 30 T cell receptor beta chains from the same sample are listed, as sequenced in a study of cytomegalovirus exposure and HLA in healthy donors. Researchers ran the PCR with 60 Vbeta and 13 Jbeta primers. Profiled with immunoSEQ multiplex PCR; TCRdb holds only in-frame clones, not every one. Its table records more than 90,000 clones. Input material: PBMCs. Every receptor here comes from a man aged 35-49 years in good health and CMV-seropositive.

The chain links TRBV5-4 to TRBJ2-1, with a possible D match to TRBD2 (7 bases). In germline, CDR1 is SGHNT, CDR2 YYREEE (reference sequence). V lost 4 bases and J lost 2, with 13 bases in between. This CDR3 comprises 15 residues. CDR3 in DNA: TGTGCCAGCAGCCTAGGGGGAGGGACCTACAATGAGCAGTTCTTC. This encodes CASSLGGGTYNEQFF.

The rearrangement uses TRBV10-2 and TRBJ1-2; TRBD1 matches 7 bases. J was trimmed by 8 bases and V by 7 bases; bases with no gene match: 10. CDR1 WSHSY and CDR2 SAAADI come from the germline V gene. This CDR3 region has 13 residues. This CDR3 reads CASNHDREYGYTF. CDR3 DNA sequence: TGCGCCAGCAATCACGACAGGGAATACGGCTACACCTTC.

The rearrangement links TRBV30 to TRBJ2-4; tentatively, D is TRBD2 (6 bases). V lost 0 bases to trimming and J lost 0 bases, with 12 bases between them. The V gene's germline CDR1 is GTSNPN and CDR2 SVGIG (reference sequence). This CDR3 has 16 residues. In DNA, the CDR3 is TGTGCCTGGAGTGTAGAGGGACTTATAGCCAAAAACATTCAGTACTTC. It encodes CAWSVEGLIAKNIQYF.

The chain carries TRBV5-4 and TRBJ2-5; D unresolved. The J call is doubtful: the DNA matches TRBJ2-7 better. This CDR3 is built from 15 residues. Looked up from germline, CDR1 is SGHNT and CDR2 is YYREEE (reference sequence). For the CDR3, the DNA is TGTGCCAGCAGCTTGGGCGCGGCAGCCGCCTACGAGCAGTACTTC. It encodes CASSLGAAAAYEQYF.

V is TRBV19 and J is TRBJ1-3; D gene unclear. The CDR3 runs to 14 residues. Trimming left V 5 bases short and J 4 bases short, with 12 bases between. In germline, CDR1 is LNHDA, CDR2 SQIVND (reference sequence). Here the CDR3 DNA reads TGTGCCAGTAGTCTCCAGATACAGGGAAACACCATATATTTT. Translating it yields CASSLQIQGNTIYF.

The chain recombines TRBV19 with TRBJ2-7; 10 bases fit TRBD2. The CDR3 covers 15 residues. V was pared by 5 bases and J by 6 bases, with 10 bases of the junction left unmatched. Germline values: CDR1 LNHDA, CDR2 SQIVND (reference sequence). The CDR3 loop reads CASSELAGQSGEQYF. The CDR3 DNA sequence: TGTGCCAGTAGTGAACTAGCGGGACAGTCCGGCGAGCAGTACTTC.

The chain carries TRBV5-1 and TRBJ2-5; 10 bases are a match to TRBD2. In germline, CDR1 is SGHRS, CDR2 YFSETQ. V dropped 0 bases and J dropped 0; count of bases not matched to a gene: 11. The CDR3 spans 19 residues. The chain's CDR3 is CASSLALAGDLWDQETQYF. Here the CDR3 DNA reads TGCGCCAGCAGCTTGGCGCTAGCGGGAGATCTATGGGACCAAGAGACCCAGTACTTC.

This chain uses TRBV27 with TRBJ2-2; 8 nucleotides agree with TRBD1. The CDR3 consists of 15 residues. Germline V gene sequence: CDR1 MNHEY, CDR2 SMNVEV (reference sequence). V lost 8 bases and J lost 0; bases outside the gene matches: 5. CDR3 loop: CASRDRGTNTGELFF. In nucleotides, the CDR3 is TGTGCCAGCCGAGACAGGGGCACGAACACCGGGGAGCTGTTTTTT.

This chain uses TRBV6-6 with TRBJ1-5, with 7 bases fitting TRBD1. CDR3 length: 12 amino acids. J was trimmed by 6 bases and V by 9 bases; bases with no gene match: 5. From germline, CDR1 is MNHNY and CDR2 SVGAGI (reference sequence). The DNA for the CDR3 is TGTGCCAGTGAGACAGGGAGTCAGCCCCAGCATTTT. Protein product: CASETGSQPQHF.

V gene TRBV4-1 combines with J gene TRBJ2-2; D might be TRBD1 (6 bases). The CDR3 runs 17 residues. V gave up 6 bases and J gave up 0 bases, with 17 bases separating them. The germline V gene has CDR1 MGHRA and CDR2 YSYEKL. The CDR3 nucleotides read TGCGCCAGCAGTCACCAGTGGAAGGGGGCGAACACCGGGGAGCTGTTTTTT. It encodes CASSHQWKGANTGELFF.

This chain links TRBV27 with TRBJ2-5; D is unresolved. Germline V CDR1 and CDR2: MNHEY, SMNVEV (reference sequence). The CDR3 consists of 11 residues. Deletions cut 8 bases from V and 11 bases from J, with 15 bases between. The CDR3 sequence is CASASALGQYF. Here the CDR3 DNA reads TGTGCCAGCGCCAGCGCCCTCGGGCAGTACTTC.

With regard to this clone: Other DNA sequences within the sample encode an identical CDR3. The V gene is TRBV6-1, the J gene TRBJ2-1, with 10 bases identical to TRBD2. CDR1 MNHNS and CDR2 SASEGT come from the germline V gene. This CDR3 has 13 residues. V was pared by 6 bases and J by 4 bases, with 0 bases of the junction left unmatched. The CDR3 here is CASRGLAYNEQFF. The CDR3 region has the DNA TGTGCCAGCAGGGGACTAGCGTACAATGAGCAGTTCTTC.

The chain recombines TRBV6-6 with TRBJ1-1; unclear D gene. CDR1 and CDR2 (germline): MNHNY, SVGAGI (reference sequence). The CDR3 has 11 residues. V was pared by 6 bases and J by 10 bases, with 12 bases between. CDR3 in amino acids: CASRGAVIAFF. CDR3 DNA: TGTGCCAGCAGGGGCGCCGTGATAGCTTTCTTT.

The rearrangement uses TRBV6-5 and TRBJ2-2, with D perhaps matching TRBD2 (6 bases). This CDR3 has 15 residues. CDR1 MNHEY and CDR2 SVGAGI come from the germline V gene. V was clipped by 2 bases and J by 7 bases, with 14 bases between them. In nucleotides, the CDR3 is TGTGCCAGCAGTTACACCGGAGGGATGAGCGGGGAGCTGTTTTTT. This encodes CASSYTGGMSGELFF.

The V call is TRBV7-2, the J call TRBJ1-1; perhaps TRBD1 as D (5 bases). Deletions cut 2 bases from V and 7 bases from J, with 11 bases between. This CDR3 comprises 13 residues. Germline CDR1 is SGHTA and CDR2 is FQGNSA. CDR3: CASSLSFGGEAFF. CDR3 nucleotides: TGTGCCAGCAGCTTAAGCTTCGGGGGTGAAGCTTTCTTT.

The gene calls are TRBV30 and TRBJ1-1; D is uncertain. The length of the CDR3 is 13 residues. Germline V gene lookup returns CDR1 GTSNPN and CDR2 SVGIG (reference sequence). The germline V and J ends were trimmed by 0 bases and 1 base, with 6 bases remaining between them. The CDR3 protein is CAWSVQQNTEAFF. The CDR3 nucleotides are TGTGCCTGGAGTGTTCAACAGAACACTGAAGCTTTCTTT.

The V gene is TRBV4-2, the J gene TRBJ1-5; TRBD1 aligns across 7 bases. The CDR3 is 17 amino acids. V lost 2 bases, J lost 3 bases, and 10 bases stayed unmatched. Germline lookup yields CDR1 LGHNA and CDR2 YNFKEQ. The CDR3 nucleotides are TGTGCCAGCAGCCAATCCCCGGGACAGCTTGACAATCAGCCCCAGCATTTT. Translating gives CASSQSPGQLDNQPQHF.

V usage is TRBV6-5 and J usage is TRBJ2-7; 8 bases map to TRBD1. CDR1 and CDR2 (germline): MNHEY, SVGAGI. J lost 3 bases, V lost 5 bases, and 6 bases had no gene match. The CDR3 loop spans 14 amino acids. CDR3 nucleotides: TGTGCCAGCAGTAACAGGGGGGCGGGCTACGAGCAGTACTTC. The encoded protein is CASSNRGAGYEQYF.

This rearrangement joins TRBV19 to TRBJ2-3, with 10 nucleotides matching TRBD2. Trimming at V came to 3 bases and at J to 4 bases, leaving 7 bases not matched to a gene. CDR1 is LNHDA, CDR2 SQIVND, per germline (reference sequence). The CDR3 totals 16 residues. CDR3 sequence reads: CASSISSGRGSDTQYF. As DNA, the CDR3 is TGTGCCAGTAGTATCTCGAGCGGGAGGGGATCAGATACGCAGTATTTT.

This chain joins TRBV27 and TRBJ2-5; 10 bases are shared with TRBD2. Germline V lookup: CDR1 MNHEY, CDR2 SMNVEV (reference sequence). The trim removed 5 bases at V and 5 bases at J, leaving 11 bases unmatched. This CDR3 is 16 amino acids long. CDR3 loop: CASSPTGTSDSETQYF. CDR3 DNA sequence: TGTGCCAGCAGTCCTACCGGGACTAGCGATTCGGAGACCCAGTACTTC.

The chain recombines TRBV2 with TRBJ2-7; D may be TRBD2 (6 bases). The CDR3 covers 18 residues. V lost 5 bases, J lost 0 bases, and 23 bases lay in between. CDR1 SNHLY and CDR2 FYNNEI come from the germline V gene. For the CDR3, the DNA is TGTGCCAGCAGTCTAGCAGTTGTTGGCAGGGAGGTCTCCTACGAGCAGTACTTC. This translates into CASSLAVVGREVSYEQYF.

The V gene is TRBV15, the J gene TRBJ2-3; D may be TRBD2 (5 bases). V was pared by 3 bases and J by 2 bases, with 12 bases between. The CDR3 is 15 amino acids. CDR1 and CDR2 from the germline V gene are LNHNV and YYDKDF (reference sequence). In nucleotides, the CDR3 is TGTGCCACCAGCAGGGAGGTCAGGTCCACAGATACGCAGTATTTT. Translated, it gives CATSREVRSTDTQYF.

This CDR3 is CASSLRREAYTDTQYF. The CDR3 DNA reads TGTGCCAGCAGCTTACGGCGGGAGGCCTACACAGATACGCAGTATTTT. The chain joins TRBV11-1 to TRBJ2-3, with 8 bases lining up with TRBD2. V dropped 2 bases and J dropped 2; count of bases not matched to a gene: 6. The CDR3 is 16 residues long. Germline CDR1 SGHAT, CDR2 FQDESV (reference sequence).

The chain is built from TRBV21-1 and TRBJ2-4; the table's D gene call, TRBD1, was not cross checked with the DNA. TRBV21-1 is annotated as a pseudogene. This CDR3 spans 15 amino acids. The CDR3 reads CASSSGQGAKNIQYF. CDR3 nucleotides: TGTGCCAGCAGCAGCGGACAGGGGGCCAAAAACATTCAGTACTTC.

This CDR3 reads CASGRAGPNTGELFF. For the CDR3, the DNA is TGTGCCAGCGGTAGGGCGGGACCGAACACCGGGGAGCTGTTTTTT. The chain joins TRBV7-9 to TRBJ2-2, with TRBD2 as a possible D gene (6 bases). Germline assignment: CDR1 SEHNR and CDR2 FQNEAQ (reference sequence). The CDR3 spans 15 residues. Trimming took 8 bases from V and 0 from J, leaving 13 bases between them.

This chain joins TRBV30 and TRBJ1-4; TRBD1 agrees at 8 bases. The CDR3 length is 12 residues. Germline V lookup: CDR1 GTSNPN, CDR2 SVGIG (reference sequence). V was pared by 3 bases and J by 13 bases, with 7 bases of the junction left unmatched. The DNA for the CDR3 is TGTGCCTGGAGACCCCGACAGGGGACACTGTTTTTT. Protein product: CAWRPRQGTLFF.

The chain recombines TRBV10-3 with TRBJ2-7, with 11 bases fitting TRBD2. The V and J ends lost 6 bases and 0 bases, in that order; junction bases with no gene match: 4. The CDR3 has 15 amino acids. Looked up from germline, CDR1 is ENHRY and CDR2 is SYGVKD. The CDR3 here is CAISQTSGTSYEQYF. The CDR3 nucleotides read TGTGCCATCAGCCAGACTAGCGGGACCTCCTACGAGCAGTACTTC.

The chain recombines TRBV28 with TRBJ1-4; D gene unclear. Germline V gene lookup returns CDR1 MDHEN and CDR2 SYDVKM. The CDR3 consists of 14 residues. The V end was cut by 4 bases, the J end by 7 bases, with 13 bases between. CDR3 residues: CASSSPLESEKLFF. The CDR3 coding sequence is TGTGCCAGCAGTTCGCCCCTCGAGAGTGAAAAACTGTTTTTT.

The chain combines TRBV19 with TRBJ2-1, with 8 bases identical to TRBD1. V lost 7 bases to trimming and J lost 8 bases; unmatched junction nucleotides: 19. CDR1 is LNHDA and CDR2 is SQIVND in the germline V gene (reference sequence). The CDR3 covers 17 residues. For the CDR3, the DNA is TGTGCCAGTATTGCAGGCAGGGGGCAAGGGCGAGTCCATGAGCAGTTCTTC. Translation gives CASIAGRGQGRVHEQFF.

V usage is TRBV27 and J usage is TRBJ2-2, with D perhaps TRBD2 (6 bases). Trimming left V 7 bases short and J 0 bases short, with 12 bases between. Germline CDR1 MNHEY, CDR2 SMNVEV (reference sequence). CDR3 length equals 15 residues. The DNA of the CDR3 is TGTGCCAGCACCCACCGGGGGACGAACACCGGGGAGCTGTTTTTT. It translates to CASTHRGTNTGELFF.